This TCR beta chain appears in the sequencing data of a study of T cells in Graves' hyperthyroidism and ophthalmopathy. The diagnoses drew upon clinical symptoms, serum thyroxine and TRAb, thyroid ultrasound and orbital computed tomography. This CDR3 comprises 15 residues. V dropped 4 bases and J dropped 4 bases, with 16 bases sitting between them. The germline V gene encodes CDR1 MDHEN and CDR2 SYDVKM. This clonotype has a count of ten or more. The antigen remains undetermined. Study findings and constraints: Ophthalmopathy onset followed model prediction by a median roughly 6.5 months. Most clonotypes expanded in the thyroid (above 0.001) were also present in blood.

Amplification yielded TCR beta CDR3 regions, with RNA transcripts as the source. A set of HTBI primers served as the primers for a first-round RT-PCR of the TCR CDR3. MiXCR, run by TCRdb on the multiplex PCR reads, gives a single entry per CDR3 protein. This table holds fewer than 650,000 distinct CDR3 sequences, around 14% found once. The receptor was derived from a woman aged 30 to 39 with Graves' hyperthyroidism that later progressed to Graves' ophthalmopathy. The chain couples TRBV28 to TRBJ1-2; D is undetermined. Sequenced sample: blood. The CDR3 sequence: CASSSQPGLPYGYTF. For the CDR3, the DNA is TGTGCCAGCAGTTCCCAACCGGGATTACCCTATGGCTACACCTTC.